Each of the 4 T cell receptor beta chains below was sequenced from the same sample in a study of breast tumors, draining lymph nodes, adjacent tissues. TCRdb independently ran MiXCR on the multiplex PCR reads; one entry per CDR3 protein. The data contain under 30,000 distinct CDR3 sequences, 20% to 25% of them singletons. The sequenced sample consisted of breast tumor tissue. These receptors all stem from a female donor with breast cancer. Some clones in this sample may be carry-over from other donors' samples.

As concerns this clonotype: The junction departs from the called germline gene at one end, perhaps through a read error. The CDR3 spells CASNLAAGGTETQYF. The CDR3 nucleotides are TGTGCCAGCAACTTAGCAGCGGGGGGTACGGAGACCCAGTACTTC. V is TRBV7-9 and J is TRBJ2-5; 9 positions agree with TRBD2. CDR1 and CDR2 from the germline V gene are SEHNR and FQNEAQ (reference sequence). This CDR3 spans 15 amino acids. The full variable domain, rest sourced from reference TRBV7-9 and TRBJ2-5, is DTGVSQNPRHKITKRGQNVTFRCDPISEHNRLYWYRQTLGQGPEFLTYFQNEAQLEKSRLLSDRFSAERPKGSFSTLEIQRTEQGDSAMYLCASNLAAGGTETQYFGPGTRLLVL.

A word on this clonotype: This clone may be a read error of a much larger clone one base away. This CDR3 is missing its conserved last phenylalanine or tryptophan, likely due to a read error. The chain uses TRBV6-1 and TRBJ1-4; the D is unclear. In germline, CDR1 is MNHNS, CDR2 SASEGT. The V gene lost 8 bases and the J gene lost 8 bases, with 6 bases spanning the gap. This CDR3 spans 10 amino acids. CDR3 region: CASRGEKLFS. CDR3 DNA sequence: TGTGCCAGCCGTGGGGAAAAACTGTTTTCT.

The sample holds many counts of this clonotype. The CDR3 sequence: CASSFSTDTQYF. The CDR3 DNA follows: TGTGCCAGCAGCTTTAGCACAGATACGCAGTATTTT. The rearrangement joins TRBV7-9 to TRBJ2-3; D gene unclear. Germline lookup yields CDR1 SEHNR and CDR2 FQNEAQ (reference sequence). Trimming removed 3 bases from V and 0 bases from J, with 1 base in between. CDR3 length: 12 residues.

This clonotype was seen at least ten times. The V gene is TRBV10-2, the J gene TRBJ2-1; TRBD2 agrees at 7 bases. Germline trimming cut 7 bases from V and 4 bases from J; bases unmatched to any gene: 25. The CDR3 spans 20 residues. From germline, CDR1 is WSHSY and CDR2 SAAADI. In DNA, the CDR3 is TGCGCCAGCACCCAAAAAGGGGACTATCGGGAGATACAGAGATACAATGAGCAGTTCTTC. The encoded protein is CASTQKGDYREIQRYNEQFF.